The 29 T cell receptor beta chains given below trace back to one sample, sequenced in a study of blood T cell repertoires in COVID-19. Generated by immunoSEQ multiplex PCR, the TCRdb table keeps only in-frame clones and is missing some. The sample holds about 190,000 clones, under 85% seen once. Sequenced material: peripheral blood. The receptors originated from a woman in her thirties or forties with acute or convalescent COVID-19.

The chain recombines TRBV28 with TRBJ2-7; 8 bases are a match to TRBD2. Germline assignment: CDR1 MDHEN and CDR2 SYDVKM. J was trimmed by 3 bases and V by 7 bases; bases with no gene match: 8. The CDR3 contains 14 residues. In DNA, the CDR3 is TGTGCCAGCATCCAAACCGGGGGGGACTACGAGCAGTACTTC. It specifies CASIQTGGDYEQYF.

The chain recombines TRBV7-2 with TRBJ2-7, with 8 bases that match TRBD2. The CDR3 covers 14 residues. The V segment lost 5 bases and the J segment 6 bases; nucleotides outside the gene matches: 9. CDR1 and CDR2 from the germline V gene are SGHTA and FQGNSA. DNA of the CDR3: TGTGCCAGCAGCAGGACGGGGGGGGATCGCGAGCAGTACTTC. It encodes CASSRTGGDREQYF.

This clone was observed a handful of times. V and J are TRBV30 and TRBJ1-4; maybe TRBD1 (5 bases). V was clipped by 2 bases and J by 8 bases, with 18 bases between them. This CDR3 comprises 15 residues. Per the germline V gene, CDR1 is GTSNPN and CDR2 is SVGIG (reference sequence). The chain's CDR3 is CAWSRDSALSEKLFF. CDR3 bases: TGTGCCTGGAGTCGTGACAGCGCATTGTCGGAAAAACTGTTTTTT.

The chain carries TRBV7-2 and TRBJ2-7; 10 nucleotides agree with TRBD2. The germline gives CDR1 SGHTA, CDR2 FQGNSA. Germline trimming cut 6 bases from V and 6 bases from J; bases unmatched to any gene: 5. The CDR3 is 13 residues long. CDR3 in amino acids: CASRLPSGSEQYF. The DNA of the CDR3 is TGTGCCAGCAGACTTCCTAGCGGGAGCGAGCAGTACTTC.

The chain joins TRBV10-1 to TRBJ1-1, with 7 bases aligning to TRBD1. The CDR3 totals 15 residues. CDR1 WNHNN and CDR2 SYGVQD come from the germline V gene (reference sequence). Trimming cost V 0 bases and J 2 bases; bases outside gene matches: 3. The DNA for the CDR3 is TGCGCCAGCAGTGAGTCCGACAGGGAAAACACTGAAGCTTTCTTT. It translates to CASSESDRENTEAFF.

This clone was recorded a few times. Written as DNA, the CDR3 is TGTGCCAGCAGTGGACAGGGGGACACCGGGGAGCTGTTTTTT. This encodes CASSGQGDTGELFF. The J gene is TRBJ2-2, the V gene TRBV25-1; 9 bases are shared with TRBD1. CDR1 is MGHDK and CDR2 is SYGVNS in the germline V gene. The V and J ends lost 4 bases and 3 bases, in that order; junction bases with no gene match: 0. The CDR3 runs to 14 residues.

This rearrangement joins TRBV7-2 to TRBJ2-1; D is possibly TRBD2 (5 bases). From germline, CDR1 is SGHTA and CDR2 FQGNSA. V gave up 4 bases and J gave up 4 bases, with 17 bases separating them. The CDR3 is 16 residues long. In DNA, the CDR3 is TGTGCCAGCAGCTATATAAGCGCGAGGGATTACAATGAGCAGTTCTTC. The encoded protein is CASSYISARDYNEQFF.

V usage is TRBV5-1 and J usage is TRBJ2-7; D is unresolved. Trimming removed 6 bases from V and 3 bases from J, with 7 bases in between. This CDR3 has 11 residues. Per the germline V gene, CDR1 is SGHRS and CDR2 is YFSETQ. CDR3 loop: CASKENYEQYF. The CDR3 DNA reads TGCGCCAGCAAGGAGAACTACGAGCAGTACTTC. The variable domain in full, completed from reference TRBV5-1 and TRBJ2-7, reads KAGVTQTPRYLIKTRGQQVTLSCSPISGHRSVSWYQQTPGQGLQFLFEYFSETQRNKGNFPGRFSGRQFSNSRSEMNVSTLELGDSALYLCASKENYEQYFGPGTRLTVT.

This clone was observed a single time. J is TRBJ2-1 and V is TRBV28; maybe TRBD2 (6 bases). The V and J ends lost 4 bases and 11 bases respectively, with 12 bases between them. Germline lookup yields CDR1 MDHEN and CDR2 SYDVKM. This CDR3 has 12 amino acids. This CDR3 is CASSWVRGKQFF. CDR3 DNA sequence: TGTGCCAGCAGTTGGGTCCGGGGGAAGCAGTTCTTC.

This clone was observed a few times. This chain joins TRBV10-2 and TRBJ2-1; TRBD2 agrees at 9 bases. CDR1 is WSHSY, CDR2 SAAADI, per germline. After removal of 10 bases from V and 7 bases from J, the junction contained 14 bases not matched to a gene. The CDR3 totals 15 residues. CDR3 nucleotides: TGCGCCACTTCTCGAGGTAGCGGGAGCGGAAATGAGCAGTTCTTC. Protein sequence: CATSRGSGSGNEQFF.

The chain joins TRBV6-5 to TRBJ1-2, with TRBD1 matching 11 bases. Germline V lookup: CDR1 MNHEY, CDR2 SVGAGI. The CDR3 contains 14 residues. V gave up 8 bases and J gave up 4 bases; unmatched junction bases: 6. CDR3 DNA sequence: TGTGCCAGCGATCGGGACAGGGGGGTCTATGGCTACACCTTC. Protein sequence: CASDRDRGVYGYTF.

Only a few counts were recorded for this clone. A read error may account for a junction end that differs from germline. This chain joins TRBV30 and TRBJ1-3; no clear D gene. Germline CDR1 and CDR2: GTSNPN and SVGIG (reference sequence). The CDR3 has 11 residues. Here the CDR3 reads CAWSVGRAVDF. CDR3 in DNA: TGTGCCTGGAGTGTAGGGCGGGCAGTGGATTTT.

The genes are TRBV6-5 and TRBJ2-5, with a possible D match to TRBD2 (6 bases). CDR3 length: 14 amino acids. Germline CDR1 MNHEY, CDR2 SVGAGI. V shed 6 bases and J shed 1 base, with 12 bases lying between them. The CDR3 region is CASSLGRVQETQYF. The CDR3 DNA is TGTGCCAGCAGCCTCGGGAGAGTCCAAGAGACCCAGTACTTC.

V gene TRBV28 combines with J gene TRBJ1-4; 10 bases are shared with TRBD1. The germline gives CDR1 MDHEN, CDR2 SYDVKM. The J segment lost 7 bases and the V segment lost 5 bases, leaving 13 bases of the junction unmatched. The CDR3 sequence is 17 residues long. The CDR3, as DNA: TGTGCCAGCAGTCTGGGGGGTTACGGGACAGGGGTTGAAAAACTGTTTTTT. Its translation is CASSLGGYGTGVEKLFF.

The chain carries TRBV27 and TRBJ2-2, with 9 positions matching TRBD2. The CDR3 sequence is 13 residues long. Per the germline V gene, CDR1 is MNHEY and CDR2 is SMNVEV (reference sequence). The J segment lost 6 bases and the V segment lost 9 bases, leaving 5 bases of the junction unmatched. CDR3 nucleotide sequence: TGTGCCAGTGCACTAGCGGGCCCCGGGGAGCTGTTTTTT. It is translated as CASALAGPGELFF.

CDR3 amino acids: CASSPQVRAYNEQFF. As DNA, the CDR3 is TGCGCCAGCAGCCCCCAGGTGCGGGCTTACAATGAGCAGTTCTTC. The chain joins TRBV4-1 to TRBJ2-1, with a tentative D call TRBD2 (5 bases). The CDR3 contains 15 residues. The germline V and J ends were trimmed by 4 bases and 4 bases, with 14 bases remaining between them. From germline, CDR1 is MGHRA and CDR2 YSYEKL.

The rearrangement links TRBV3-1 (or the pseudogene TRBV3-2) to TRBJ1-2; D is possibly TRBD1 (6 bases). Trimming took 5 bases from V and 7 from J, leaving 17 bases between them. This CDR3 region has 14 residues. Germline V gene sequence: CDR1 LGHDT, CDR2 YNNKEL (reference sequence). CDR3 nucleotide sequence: TGTGCCAGCAGCGGCCGACAGGCTAGTCTTGGCTACACCTTC. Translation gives CASSGRQASLGYTF.

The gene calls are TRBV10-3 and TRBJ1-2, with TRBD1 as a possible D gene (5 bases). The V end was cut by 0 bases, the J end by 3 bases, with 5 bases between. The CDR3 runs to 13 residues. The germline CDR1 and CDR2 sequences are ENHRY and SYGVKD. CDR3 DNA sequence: TGTGCCATCAGTGAGTCGACAGACTATGGCTACACCTTC. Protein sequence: CAISESTDYGYTF.

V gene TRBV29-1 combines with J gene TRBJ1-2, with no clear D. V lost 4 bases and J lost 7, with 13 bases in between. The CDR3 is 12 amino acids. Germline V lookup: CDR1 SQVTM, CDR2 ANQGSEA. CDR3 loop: CSVASGSGGYTF. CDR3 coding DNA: TGCAGCGTTGCATCCGGGAGTGGTGGCTACACCTTC.

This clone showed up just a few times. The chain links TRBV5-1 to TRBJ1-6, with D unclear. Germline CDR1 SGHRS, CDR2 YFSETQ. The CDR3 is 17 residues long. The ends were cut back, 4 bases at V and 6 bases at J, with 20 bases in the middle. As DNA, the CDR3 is TGCGCCAGCAGCGCCCAGGAGCGGGCCCGCGCTAATTCACCCCTCCACTTT. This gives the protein CASSAQERARANSPLHF.

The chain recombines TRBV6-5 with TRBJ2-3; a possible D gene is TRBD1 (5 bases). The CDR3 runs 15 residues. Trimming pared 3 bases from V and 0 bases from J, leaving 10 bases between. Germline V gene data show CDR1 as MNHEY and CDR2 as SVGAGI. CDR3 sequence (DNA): TGTGCCAGCAGTTATCAGGGTTCTAGCACAGATACGCAGTATTTT. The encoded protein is CASSYQGSSTDTQYF.

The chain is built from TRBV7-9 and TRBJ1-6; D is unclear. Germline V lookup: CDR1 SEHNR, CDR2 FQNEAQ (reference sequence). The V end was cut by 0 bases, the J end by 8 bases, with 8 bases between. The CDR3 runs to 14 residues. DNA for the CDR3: TGTGCCAGCAGCTTAGCCGGGAGAGATTCACCCCTCCACTTT. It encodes CASSLAGRDSPLHF.

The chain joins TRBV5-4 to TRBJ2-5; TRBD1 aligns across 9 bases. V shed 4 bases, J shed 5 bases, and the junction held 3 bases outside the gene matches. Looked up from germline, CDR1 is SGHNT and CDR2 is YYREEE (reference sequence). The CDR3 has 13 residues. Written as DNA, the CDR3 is TGTGCCAGCAGCGGACAGGGGTACGAGACCCAGTACTTC. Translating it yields CASSGQGYETQYF.

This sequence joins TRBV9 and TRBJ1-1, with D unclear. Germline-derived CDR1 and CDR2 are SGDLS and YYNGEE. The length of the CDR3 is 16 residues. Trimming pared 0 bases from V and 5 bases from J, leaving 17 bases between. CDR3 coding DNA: TGTGCCAGCAGCGTAGAGGTGGGAGGCATGAGGACTGAAGCTTTCTTT. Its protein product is CASSVEVGGMRTEAFF.

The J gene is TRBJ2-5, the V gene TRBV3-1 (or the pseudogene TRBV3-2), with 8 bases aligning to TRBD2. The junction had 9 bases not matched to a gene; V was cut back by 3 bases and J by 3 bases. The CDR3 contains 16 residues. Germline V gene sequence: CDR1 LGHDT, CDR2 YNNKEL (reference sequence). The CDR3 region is CASSHKTGTSKETQYF. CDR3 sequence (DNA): TGTGCCAGCAGCCATAAAACCGGGACTAGTAAAGAGACCCAGTACTTC.

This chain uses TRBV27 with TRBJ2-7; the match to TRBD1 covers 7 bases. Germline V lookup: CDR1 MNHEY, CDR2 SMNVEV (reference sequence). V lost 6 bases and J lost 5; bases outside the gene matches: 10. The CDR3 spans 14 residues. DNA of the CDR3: TGTGCCAGCAGCGTGAGGGGGCTTTGGAACGAGCAGTACTTC. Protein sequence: CASSVRGLWNEQYF.

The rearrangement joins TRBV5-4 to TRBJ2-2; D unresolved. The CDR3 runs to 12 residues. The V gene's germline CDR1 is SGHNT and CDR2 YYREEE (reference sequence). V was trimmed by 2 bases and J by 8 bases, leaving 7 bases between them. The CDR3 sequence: CASSFTGGELFF. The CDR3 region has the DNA TGTGCCAGCAGCTTCACCGGGGGGGAGCTGTTTTTT. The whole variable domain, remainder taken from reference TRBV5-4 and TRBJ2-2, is ETGVTQSPTHLIKTRGQQVTLRCSSQSGHNTVSWYQQALGQGPQFIFQYYREEENGRGNFPPRFSGLQFPNYSSELNVNALELDDSALYLCASSFTGGELFFGEGSRLTVL.

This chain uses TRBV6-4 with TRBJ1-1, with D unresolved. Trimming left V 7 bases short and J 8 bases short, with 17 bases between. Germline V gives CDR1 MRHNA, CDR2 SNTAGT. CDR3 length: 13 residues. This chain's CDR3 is CASTPTGGAEAFF. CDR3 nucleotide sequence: TGTGCCAGCACACCGACGGGTGGTGCGGAAGCTTTCTTT.

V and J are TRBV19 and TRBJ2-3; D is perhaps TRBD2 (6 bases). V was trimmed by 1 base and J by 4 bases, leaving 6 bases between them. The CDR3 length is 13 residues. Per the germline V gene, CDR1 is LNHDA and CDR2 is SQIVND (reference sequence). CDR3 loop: CASSIGLADTQYF. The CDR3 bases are TGTGCCAGTAGTATAGGACTAGCAGATACGCAGTATTTT.